This T cell receptor (beta chain) was profiled in a study of cytomegalovirus exposure and HLA in healthy donors. Whole-study findings and limits: Among TCR beta chains, those listed as cytomegalovirus-associated numbered over 150. Rarity characterized most TCR sequences, yet some public TCRs appeared in many donors.

As concerns this clone: Its antigen remains unidentified.

The CDR3 runs to 11 residues. Germline V gives CDR1 SGHTA, CDR2 FQGNSA. V lost 2 bases, J lost 5 bases, and 3 bases lay in between. The table came from immunoSEQ multiplex PCR; TCRdb's copy has only in-frame clones and leaves some out. The profile shows approximately 160,000 clones, 84% of them singletons. The TCR originated in a man younger than 45 in good health and CMV-seropositive. The gene calls are TRBV7-2 and TRBJ1-2; no clear D. The sequencing sample was made of PBMCs. The CDR3 protein is CASSLSYGYTF. The CDR3 coding sequence is TGTGCCAGCAGCTTATCATATGGCTACACCTTC. The full variable domain, with the rest looked up from reference TRBV7-2 and TRBJ1-2, is GAGVSQSPSNKVTEKGKDVELRCDPISGHTALYWYRQSLGQGLEFLIYFQGNSAPDKSGLPSDRFSAERTGGSVSTLTIQRTQQEDSAVYLCASSLSYGYTFGSGTRLTVV.